This T cell receptor (beta chain) is drawn from a study of blood T cell repertoires in COVID-19. As for the study in general: The origin of the acute and convalescent COVID-19 samples was the United States, Italy and Spain. PBMCs, B-cell-depleted T cells, or T cells were the source of the cDNA or gDNA that made up the material.

Data came from immunoSEQ multiplex PCR; TCRdb stores just in-frame clones and leaves some out. The table shows 200,000 to 250,000 clones, with 87% occurring only once. CDR1 is WNHNN, CDR2 SYGVQD, per germline (reference sequence). The CDR3 is 14 residues long. V was shortened by 5 bases and J by 7 bases, with 15 bases between the two germline ends. Enrollees, roughly 18 to 89 years old, lived in about two dozen US areas. Sequencing was carried out using PBMCs or T cells enriched from blood (not recorded which). The clonotype was recovered from a young man who had recovered from COVID-19. J is TRBJ1-5 and V is TRBV10-1, with D maybe TRBD1 (6 bases). The CDR3 sequence is CASSLQGVRQPQHF. The CDR3 bases are TGCGCCAGCAGTTTACAGGGCGTTCGGCAGCCCCAGCATTTT.